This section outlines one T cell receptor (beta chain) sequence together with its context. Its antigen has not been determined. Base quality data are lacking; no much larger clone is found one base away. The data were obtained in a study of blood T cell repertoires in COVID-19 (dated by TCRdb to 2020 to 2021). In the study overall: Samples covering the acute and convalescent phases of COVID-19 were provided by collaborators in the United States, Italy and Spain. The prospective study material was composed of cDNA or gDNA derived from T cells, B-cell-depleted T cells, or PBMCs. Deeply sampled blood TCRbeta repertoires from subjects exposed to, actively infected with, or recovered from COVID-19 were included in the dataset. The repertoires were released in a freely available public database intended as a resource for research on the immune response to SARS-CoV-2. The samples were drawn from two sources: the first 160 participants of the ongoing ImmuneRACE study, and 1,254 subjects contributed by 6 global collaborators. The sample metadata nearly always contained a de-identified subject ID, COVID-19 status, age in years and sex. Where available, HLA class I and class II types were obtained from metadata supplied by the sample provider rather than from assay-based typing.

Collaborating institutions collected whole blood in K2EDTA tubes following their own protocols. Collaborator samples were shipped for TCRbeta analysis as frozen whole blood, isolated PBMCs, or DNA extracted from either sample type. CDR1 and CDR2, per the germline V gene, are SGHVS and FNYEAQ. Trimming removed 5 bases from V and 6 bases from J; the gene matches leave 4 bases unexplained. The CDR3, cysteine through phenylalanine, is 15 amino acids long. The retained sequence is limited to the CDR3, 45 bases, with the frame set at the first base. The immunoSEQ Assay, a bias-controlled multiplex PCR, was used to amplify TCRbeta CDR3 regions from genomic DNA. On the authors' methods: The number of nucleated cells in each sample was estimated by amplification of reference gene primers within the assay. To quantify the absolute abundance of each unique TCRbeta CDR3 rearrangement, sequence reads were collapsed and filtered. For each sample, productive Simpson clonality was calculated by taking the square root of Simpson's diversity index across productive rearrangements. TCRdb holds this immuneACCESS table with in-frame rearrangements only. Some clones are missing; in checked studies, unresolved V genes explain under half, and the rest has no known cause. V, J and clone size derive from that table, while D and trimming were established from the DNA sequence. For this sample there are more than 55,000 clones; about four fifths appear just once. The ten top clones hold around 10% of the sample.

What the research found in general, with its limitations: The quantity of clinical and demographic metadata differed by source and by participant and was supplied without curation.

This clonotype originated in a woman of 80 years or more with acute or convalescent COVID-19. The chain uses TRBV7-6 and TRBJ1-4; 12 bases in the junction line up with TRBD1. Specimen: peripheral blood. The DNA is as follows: TGTGCCAGCAGCCCCGGGACAGGGGGCGATGAAAAACTGTTTTTT. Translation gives CASSPGTGGDEKLFF.